This TCR beta chain was observed in a study of ipilimumab plus nivolumab after autologous stem cell transplantation. Ipilimumab, 1 mg/kg, started 14 to 28 days after autologous transplant. Germline V gives CDR1 LNHDA, CDR2 SQIVND (reference sequence). The CDR3 loop spans 13 amino acids. V dropped 9 bases and J dropped 1 base, with 13 bases sitting between them. Some clones are missing from TCRdb's copy, which holds only in-frame ones; the method was immunoSEQ multiplex PCR. The table shows 17,000 or so clones, with roughly 70% occurring only once. The input for sequencing was PBMCs, taken in a trial of ipilimumab plus nivolumab as post-transplant consolidation. This clonotype was obtained from a male donor with diffuse large B-cell lymphoma. The rearrangement joins TRBV19 to TRBJ2-7; D ambiguous. In DNA form, the CDR3 reads TGTGCCAGCAGCGTAACCGTTTCCTACGAGCAGTACTTC. It yields the protein CASSVTVSYEQYF.